One sample yielded the 18 T cell receptor beta chains listed below, sequenced in a study of cytomegalovirus exposure and HLA in healthy donors. The PCR contained 60 Vbeta and 13 Jbeta primers. This table comes from immunoSEQ multiplex PCR, and its TCRdb copy is limited to in-frame clones, with some not included. The sample records about 150,000 clones, about 85% being singletons. Material: PBMCs. The receptors come from a woman aged 18-35 years in good health and CMV-seronegative.

The chain carries TRBV5-6 and TRBJ2-3; 10 bases agree with TRBD2. V lost 0 bases, J lost 8 bases, and 18 bases stayed unmatched. The germline V gene encodes CDR1 SGHDT and CDR2 YYEEEE. This CDR3 is 19 amino acids long. The CDR3 spells CASSLAGGAGGSIPATQYF. DNA of the CDR3: TGTGCCAGCAGCTTGGCCGGGGGAGCGGGGGGGTCTATTCCGGCTACGCAGTATTTT.

The V and J genes are TRBV25-1 and TRBJ2-5, with 7 bases matching TRBD1. There are 13 residues in the CDR3. CDR1 is MGHDK, CDR2 SYGVNS, per germline. The V and J ends lost 9 bases and 8 bases, in that order; junction bases with no gene match: 12. CDR3 coding DNA: TGTGCCAGTGGACAGGACCTTCCGAAAACCCAGTACTTC. It encodes CASGQDLPKTQYF. Complete variable domain (other parts from reference TRBV25-1 and TRBJ2-5): EADIYQTPRYLVIGTGKKITLECSQTMGHDKMYWYQQDPGMELHLIHYSYGVNSTEKGDLSSESTVSRIRTEHFPLTLESARPSHTSQYLCASGQDLPKTQYFGPGTRLLVL.

CDR3 in DNA: TGTGCCAGCAGCGGAAGACCGGGGTTTGCAGATACGCAGTATTTT. This sequence encodes CASSGRPGFADTQYF. The chain has TRBV7-3 and TRBJ2-3, with D tentatively TRBD2 (5 bases). CDR3 size: 15 residues. The V end lost 5 bases, the J end lost 4 bases, and 16 bases lay between the germline ends. In germline, CDR1 is SGHTA, CDR2 FQGTGA. Combining the CDR3 with reference TRBV7-3 and TRBJ2-3 gives the whole variable domain GAGVSQTPSNKVTEKGKYVELRCDPISGHTALYWYRQSLGQGPEFLIYFQGTGAADDSGLPNDRFFAVRPEGSVSTLKIQRTERGDSAVYLCASSGRPGFADTQYFGPGTRLTVL.

In this sample, this clone turned up once. This chain uses TRBV4-1 with TRBJ2-3; D remains ambiguous. CDR1 is MGHRA, CDR2 YSYEKL, per germline. The length of the CDR3 is 13 residues. Trimming pared 0 bases from V and 7 bases from J, leaving 8 bases between. The CDR3 loop is CASSQDQAYTQYF. The DNA for the CDR3 is TGCGCCAGCAGCCAAGATCAGGCCTATACGCAGTATTTT.

The chain couples TRBV28 to TRBJ2-7; 8 bases line up with TRBD2. In germline, CDR1 is MDHEN, CDR2 SYDVKM. Germline trimming cut 4 bases from V and 3 bases from J; bases unmatched to any gene: 8. The CDR3 totals 15 residues. The CDR3 is CASSSLAGGGYEQYF. CDR3 in DNA: TGTGCCAGCAGTTCGCTAGCGGGCGGCGGCTACGAGCAGTACTTC.

CDR3 nucleotide sequence: TGTGCCAGCAGCCCCGGGACTAGCGGGGGTTTTCAGTACTTC. Its protein product is CASSPGTSGGFQYF. The chain employs TRBV5-4 and TRBJ2-4, with 14 bases matching TRBD2. This CDR3 spans 14 amino acids. V lost 4 bases and J lost 11; bases outside the gene matches: 5. The V gene's germline CDR1 is SGHNT and CDR2 YYREEE (reference sequence).

The gene calls are TRBV4-3 and TRBJ2-1; maybe TRBD2 (5 bases). The germline gives CDR1 LGHNA, CDR2 YSLEER. The CDR3 covers 16 residues. Trimming cost V 0 bases and J 2 bases, with 11 bases left between them. The CDR3 region is CASSQEPSGTYNEQFF. Written as DNA, the CDR3 is TGCGCCAGCAGCCAAGAGCCCAGCGGAACCTACAATGAGCAGTTCTTC.

The rearrangement joins TRBV5-1 to TRBJ2-7; TRBD2 aligns across 7 bases. Per germline, CDR1 SGHRS and CDR2 YFSETQ. J lost 0 bases, V lost 4 bases, and 7 bases had no gene match. The CDR3 is made up of 15 amino acids. DNA for the CDR3: TGCGCCAGCAGCGCCCTCGCGGGAGCCTCCTACGAGCAGTACTTC. The encoded protein is CASSALAGASYEQYF. Full variable domain (outside the CDR3, taken from reference TRBV5-1 and TRBJ2-7): KAGVTQTPRYLIKTRGQQVTLSCSPISGHRSVSWYQQTPGQGLQFLFEYFSETQRNKGNFPGRFSGRQFSNSRSEMNVSTLELGDSALYLCASSALAGASYEQYFGPGTRLTVT.

Only one count was recorded for this clone. The J gene is TRBJ2-5, the V gene TRBV11-2, with D possibly matching TRBD2 (7 bases). Germline lookup yields CDR1 SGHAT and CDR2 FQNNGV. V lost 0 bases to trimming and J lost 2 bases, with 19 bases between them. This CDR3 has 18 residues. Here the CDR3 reads CASSLEGRGNSLQETQYF. The CDR3 DNA is TGTGCCAGCAGCTTAGAGGGGAGGGGGAATAGCCTACAAGAGACCCAGTACTTC.

The chain joins TRBV9 to TRBJ2-1, with 8 bases that match TRBD2. The V gene's germline CDR1 is SGDLS and CDR2 YYNGEE. The CDR3 totals 18 residues. The V gene end was trimmed by 7 bases and the J gene end by 1 base; junction bases not matched to a gene: 16. CDR3 sequence: CASPMVQRESSSYNEQFF. The CDR3 DNA is TGTGCCAGCCCCATGGTCCAGCGGGAGAGTTCATCCTACAATGAGCAGTTCTTC.

This clone appeared a single time. The chain is built from TRBV4-1 and TRBJ2-4, with D possibly TRBD2 on 6 matching bases. The CDR3 has 19 residues. The germline CDR1 and CDR2 sequences are MGHRA and YSYEKL. With 0 bases removed from V and 0 bases from J, the gap between germline ends came to 18 bases. The CDR3 DNA reads TGCGCCAGCAGCCAAGATATTGGCCGGGGGTCCATAGCCAAAAACATTCAGTACTTC. Protein: CASSQDIGRGSIAKNIQYF.

The V gene is TRBV10-3, the J gene TRBJ2-1, with 7 bases lining up with TRBD1. CDR1 and CDR2 from the germline V gene are ENHRY and SYGVKD. Losses at the gene ends were 0 bases for V and 0 bases for J; bases not matched to a gene: 2. CDR3 length equals 16 residues. The CDR3 region is CAISESRDSSYNEQFF. The CDR3 DNA follows: TGTGCCATCAGTGAGTCTCGGGACAGCTCCTACAATGAGCAGTTCTTC.

The chain couples TRBV2 to TRBJ2-4; 14 bases agree with TRBD2. CDR1 is SNHLY and CDR2 is FYNNEI in the germline V gene. This CDR3 region has 18 residues. V shed 3 bases, J shed 0 bases, and the junction held 4 bases outside the gene matches. The CDR3: CASSETSGGAPAKNIQYF. The CDR3 region has the DNA TGTGCCAGCAGTGAGACTAGCGGGGGGGCCCCAGCCAAAAACATTCAGTACTTC.

This clone was picked up a small number of times. The chain has TRBV7-9 and TRBJ1-1; D possibly corresponds to TRBD1 (6 bases). V dropped 2 bases and J dropped 5 bases, with 18 bases sitting between them. In germline, CDR1 is SEHNR, CDR2 FQNEAQ (reference sequence). There are 16 residues in the CDR3. The CDR3 sequence is CASSLSLGGGWTEAFF. The DNA of the CDR3 is TGTGCCAGCAGCTTATCGCTTGGGGGGGGCTGGACTGAAGCTTTCTTT.

V and J are TRBV5-4 and TRBJ2-1, with a weak D call TRBD2 (6 bases). Germline V gene data show CDR1 as SGHNT and CDR2 as YYREEE (reference sequence). Trimming took 1 base from V and 6 from J, leaving 14 bases between them. This CDR3 comprises 15 residues. CDR3 sequence: CASSLKSGVGNEQFF. In DNA form, the CDR3 reads TGTGCCAGCAGCTTGAAATCGGGAGTGGGCAATGAGCAGTTCTTC.

J is TRBJ1-1 and V is TRBV6-1; maybe TRBD1 (5 bases). The CDR3 is made up of 15 amino acids. The ends were cut back, 3 bases at V and 0 bases at J, with 11 bases in the middle. Looked up from germline, CDR1 is MNHNS and CDR2 is SASEGT. The CDR3 nucleotides read TGTGCCAGCAGTGACCCGGGGGGGGTGAACACTGAAGCTTTCTTT. This encodes CASSDPGGVNTEAFF.

A single count supports this clone. V gene TRBV19 combines with J gene TRBJ2-4; TRBD2 is a possible D gene (6 bases). V lost 1 base and J 0 bases, leaving 13 bases between the germline ends. The germline V gene encodes CDR1 LNHDA and CDR2 SQIVND (reference sequence). This CDR3 has 17 amino acids. The CDR3 is CASSIGRDQGAKNIQYF. The DNA for the CDR3 is TGTGCCAGTAGTATAGGGCGGGACCAGGGAGCCAAAAACATTCAGTACTTC. The complete variable domain, with remaining parts taken from reference TRBV19 and TRBJ2-4, reads DGGITQSPKYLFRKEGQNVTLSCEQNLNHDAMYWYRQDPGQGLRLIYYSQIVNDFQKGDIAEGYSVSREKKESFPLTVTSAQKNPTAFYLCASSIGRDQGAKNIQYFGAGTRLSVL.

This sequence joins TRBV5-8 and TRBJ2-1, with 13 positions matching TRBD2. Germline CDR1 and CDR2: SGHTS and YDEGEE. V was clipped by 5 bases and J by 2 bases; unmatched bases: 10. This CDR3 spans 18 amino acids. The CDR3 sequence: CASSPTSGGANTYNEQFF. Here the CDR3 DNA reads TGTGCCAGCAGTCCCACTAGCGGGGGGGCCAATACCTACAATGAGCAGTTCTTC.